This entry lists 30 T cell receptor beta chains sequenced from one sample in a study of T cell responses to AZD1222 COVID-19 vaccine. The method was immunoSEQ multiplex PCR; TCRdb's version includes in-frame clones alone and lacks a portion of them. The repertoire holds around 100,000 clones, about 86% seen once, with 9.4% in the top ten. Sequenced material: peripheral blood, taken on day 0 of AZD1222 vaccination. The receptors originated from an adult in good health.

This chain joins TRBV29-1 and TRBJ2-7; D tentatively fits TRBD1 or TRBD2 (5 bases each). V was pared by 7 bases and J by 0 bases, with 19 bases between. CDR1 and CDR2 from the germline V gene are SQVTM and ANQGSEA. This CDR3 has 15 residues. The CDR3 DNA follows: TGCAGCGCCGAGGGGACCCCATATAGCTCCTACGAGCAGTACTTC. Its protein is CSAEGTPYSSYEQYF.

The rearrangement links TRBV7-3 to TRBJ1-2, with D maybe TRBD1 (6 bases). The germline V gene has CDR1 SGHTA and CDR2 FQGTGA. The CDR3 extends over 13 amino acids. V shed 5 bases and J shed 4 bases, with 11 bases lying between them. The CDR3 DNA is TGTGCCAGCAGCAACCAGGGGTTCTATGGCTACACCTTC. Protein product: CASSNQGFYGYTF.

CDR3 sequence (DNA): TGTGCCAGCCACCCGGGACTCCAAGGAAGAAACACCATATATTTT. This codes for CASHPGLQGRNTIYF. The chain joins TRBV19 to TRBJ1-3, with a weak D call TRBD1 (5 bases). V lost 9 bases to trimming and J lost 5 bases, with 20 bases between them. Germline V gene data show CDR1 as LNHDA and CDR2 as SQIVND (reference sequence). The CDR3 sequence is 15 residues long.

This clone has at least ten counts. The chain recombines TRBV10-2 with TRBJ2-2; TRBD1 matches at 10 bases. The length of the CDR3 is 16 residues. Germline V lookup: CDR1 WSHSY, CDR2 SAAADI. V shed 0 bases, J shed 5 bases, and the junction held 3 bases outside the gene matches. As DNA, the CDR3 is TGCGCCAGCAGTGAGTCTGGGACAGGGGAAACCGGGGAGCTGTTTTTT. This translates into CASSESGTGETGELFF.

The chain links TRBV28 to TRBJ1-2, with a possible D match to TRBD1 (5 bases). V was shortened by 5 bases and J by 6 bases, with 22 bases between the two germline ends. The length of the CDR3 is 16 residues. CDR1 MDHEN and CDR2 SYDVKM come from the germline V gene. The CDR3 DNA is TGTGCCAGCAGTCCCACGGGGCAGGGTAGCTCCAATGGCTACACCTTC. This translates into CASSPTGQGSSNGYTF.

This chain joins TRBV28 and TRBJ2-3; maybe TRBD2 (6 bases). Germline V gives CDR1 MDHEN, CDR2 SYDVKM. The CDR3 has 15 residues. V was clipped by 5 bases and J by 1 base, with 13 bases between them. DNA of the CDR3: TGTGCCAGCAGTCGTTGGGTAGCGGGCACAGATACGCAGTATTTT. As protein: CASSRWVAGTDTQYF.

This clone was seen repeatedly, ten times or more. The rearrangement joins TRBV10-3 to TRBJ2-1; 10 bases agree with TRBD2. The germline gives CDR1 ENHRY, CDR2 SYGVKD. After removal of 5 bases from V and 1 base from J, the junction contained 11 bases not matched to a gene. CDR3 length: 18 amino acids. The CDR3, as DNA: TGTGCCATCAGTACCCCTAGCGGGGGTGAAATATCCTACAATGAGCAGTTCTTC. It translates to CAISTPSGGEISYNEQFF.

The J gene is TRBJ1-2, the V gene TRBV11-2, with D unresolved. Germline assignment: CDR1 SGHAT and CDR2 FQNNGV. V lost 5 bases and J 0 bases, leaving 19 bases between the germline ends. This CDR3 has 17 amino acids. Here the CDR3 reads CASSPTHRVPANYGYTF. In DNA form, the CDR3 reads TGTGCCAGCAGCCCAACCCACAGAGTGCCCGCTAACTATGGCTACACCTTC.

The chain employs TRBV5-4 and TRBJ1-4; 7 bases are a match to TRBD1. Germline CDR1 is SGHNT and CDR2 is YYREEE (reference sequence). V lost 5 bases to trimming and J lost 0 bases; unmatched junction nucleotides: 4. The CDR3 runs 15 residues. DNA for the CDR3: TGTGCCAGCAGTCAGGGGGTTGCAACTAATGAAAAACTGTTTTTT. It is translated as CASSQGVATNEKLFF.

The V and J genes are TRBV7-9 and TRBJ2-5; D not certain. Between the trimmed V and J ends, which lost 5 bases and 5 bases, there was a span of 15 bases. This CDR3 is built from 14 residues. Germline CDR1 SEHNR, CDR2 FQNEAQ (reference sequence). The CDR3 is CASSHPKGGETQYF. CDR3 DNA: TGTGCCAGCAGCCACCCAAAGGGTGGGGAGACCCAGTACTTC.

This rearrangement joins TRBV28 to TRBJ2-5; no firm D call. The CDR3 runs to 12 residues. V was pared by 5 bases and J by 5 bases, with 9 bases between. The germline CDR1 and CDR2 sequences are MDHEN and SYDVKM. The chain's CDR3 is CASSDLGETQYF. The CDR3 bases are TGTGCCAGCAGTGACCTTGGGGAGACCCAGTACTTC.

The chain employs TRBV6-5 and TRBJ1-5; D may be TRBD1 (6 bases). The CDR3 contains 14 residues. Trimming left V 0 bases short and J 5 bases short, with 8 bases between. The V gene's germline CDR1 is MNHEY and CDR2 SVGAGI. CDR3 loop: CASSYSYRDQPQHF. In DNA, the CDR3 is TGTGCCAGCAGTTACTCGTACAGGGATCAGCCCCAGCATTTT.

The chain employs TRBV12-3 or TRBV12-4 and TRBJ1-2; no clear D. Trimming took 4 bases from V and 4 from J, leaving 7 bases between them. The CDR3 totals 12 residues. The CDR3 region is CASSYLAYGYTF. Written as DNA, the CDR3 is TGTGCCAGCAGTTATCTAGCCTATGGCTACACCTTC.

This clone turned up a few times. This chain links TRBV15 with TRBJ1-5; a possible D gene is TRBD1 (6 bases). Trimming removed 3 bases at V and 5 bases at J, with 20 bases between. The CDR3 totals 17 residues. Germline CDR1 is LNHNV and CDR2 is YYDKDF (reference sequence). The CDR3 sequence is CATSSDRTVWGYQPQHF. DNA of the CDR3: TGTGCCACCAGCAGTGATAGGACAGTTTGGGGGTATCAGCCCCAGCATTTT.

CDR3 bases: TGTGCCAGCAGTCCGACACCACTAGCCAAAAACATTCAGTACTTC. It codes for CASSPTPLAKNIQYF. The chain is built from TRBV2 and TRBJ2-4, with no clear D. Per the germline V gene, CDR1 is SNHLY and CDR2 is FYNNEI. CDR3 length equals 15 residues. V shed 5 bases and J shed 0 bases, with 11 bases lying between them.

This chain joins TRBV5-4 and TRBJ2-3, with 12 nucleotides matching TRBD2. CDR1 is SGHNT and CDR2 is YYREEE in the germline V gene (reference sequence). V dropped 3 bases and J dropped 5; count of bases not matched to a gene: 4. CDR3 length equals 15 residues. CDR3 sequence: CASSSRLAGEDTQYF. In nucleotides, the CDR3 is TGTGCCAGCAGCTCAAGACTAGCGGGAGAAGATACGCAGTATTTT.

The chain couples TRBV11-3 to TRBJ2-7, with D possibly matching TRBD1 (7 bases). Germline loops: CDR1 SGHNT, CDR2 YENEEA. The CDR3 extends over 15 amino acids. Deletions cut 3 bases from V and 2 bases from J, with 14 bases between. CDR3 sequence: CASSLMAGQTYEQYF. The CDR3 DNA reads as TGTGCCAGCAGCTTGATGGCGGGACAGACCTACGAGCAGTACTTC.

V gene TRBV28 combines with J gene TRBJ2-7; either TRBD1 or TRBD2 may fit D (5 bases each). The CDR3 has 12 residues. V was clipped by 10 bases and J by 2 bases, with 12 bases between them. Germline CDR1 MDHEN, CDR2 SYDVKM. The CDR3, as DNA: TGTGCCACCGGGACGCCCACCTACGAGCAGTACTTC. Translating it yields CATGTPTYEQYF. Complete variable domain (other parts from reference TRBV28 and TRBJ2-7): DVKVTQSSRYLVKRTGEKVFLECVQDMDHENMFWYRQDPGLGLRLIYFSYDVKMKEKGDIPEGYSVSREKKERFSLILESASTNQTSMYLCATGTPTYEQYFGPGTRLTVT.

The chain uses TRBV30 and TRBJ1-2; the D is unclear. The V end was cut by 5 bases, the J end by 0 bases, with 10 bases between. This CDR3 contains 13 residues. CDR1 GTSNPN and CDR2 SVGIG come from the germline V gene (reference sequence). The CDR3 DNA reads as TGTGCCTGGGCCCCCGATACTAACTATGGCTACACCTTC. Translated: CAWAPDTNYGYTF.

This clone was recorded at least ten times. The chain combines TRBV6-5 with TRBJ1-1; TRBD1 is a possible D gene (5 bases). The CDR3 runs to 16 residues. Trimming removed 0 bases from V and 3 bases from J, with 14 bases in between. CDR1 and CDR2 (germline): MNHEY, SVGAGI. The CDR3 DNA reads TGTGCCAGCAGTTACTCATCGAGTGGGGGAGACACTGAAGCTTTCTTT. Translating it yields CASSYSSSGGDTEAFF.

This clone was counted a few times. CDR3 nucleotides: TGCGCCAGCAGCCCAGGACTAGCTCCAGAGTACGAGCAGTACTTC. This codes for CASSPGLAPEYEQYF. The V and J genes are TRBV4-1 and TRBJ2-7, with 8 bases identical to TRBD2. This CDR3 is 15 amino acids long. The germline V gene encodes CDR1 MGHRA and CDR2 YSYEKL. V shed 4 bases and J 4 bases; nucleotides not matched to a gene: 9.

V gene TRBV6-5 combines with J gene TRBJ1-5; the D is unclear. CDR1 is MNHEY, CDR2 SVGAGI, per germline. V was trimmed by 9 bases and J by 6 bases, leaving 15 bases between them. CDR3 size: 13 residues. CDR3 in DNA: TGTGCCAGTCAACCTCCGCATGGTCAGCCCCAGCATTTT. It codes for CASQPPHGQPQHF.

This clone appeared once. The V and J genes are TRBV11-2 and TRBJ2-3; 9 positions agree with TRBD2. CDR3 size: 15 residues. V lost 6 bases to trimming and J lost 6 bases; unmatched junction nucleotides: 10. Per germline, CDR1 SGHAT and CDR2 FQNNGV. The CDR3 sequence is CASSPTSGLGDTQYF. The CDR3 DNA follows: TGTGCCAGCAGTCCTACTAGCGGGCTAGGGGATACGCAGTATTTT.

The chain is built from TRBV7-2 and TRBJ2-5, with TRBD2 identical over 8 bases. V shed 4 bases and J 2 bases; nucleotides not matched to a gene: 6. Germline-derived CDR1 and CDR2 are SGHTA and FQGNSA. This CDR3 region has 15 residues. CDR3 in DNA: TGTGCCAGCAGCTCCCCCGGGGGGGGGCAAGAGACCCAGTACTTC. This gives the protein CASSSPGGGQETQYF. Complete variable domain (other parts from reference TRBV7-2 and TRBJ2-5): GAGVSQSPSNKVTEKGKDVELRCDPISGHTALYWYRQSLGQGLEFLIYFQGNSAPDKSGLPSDRFSAERTGGSVSTLTIQRTQQEDSAVYLCASSSPGGGQETQYFGPGTRLLVL.

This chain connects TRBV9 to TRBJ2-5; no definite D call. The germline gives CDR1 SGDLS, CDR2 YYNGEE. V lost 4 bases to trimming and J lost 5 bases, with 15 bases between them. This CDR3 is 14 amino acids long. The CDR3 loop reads CASSPHPSGETQYF. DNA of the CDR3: TGTGCCAGCAGCCCCCACCCTTCCGGGGAGACCCAGTACTTC.

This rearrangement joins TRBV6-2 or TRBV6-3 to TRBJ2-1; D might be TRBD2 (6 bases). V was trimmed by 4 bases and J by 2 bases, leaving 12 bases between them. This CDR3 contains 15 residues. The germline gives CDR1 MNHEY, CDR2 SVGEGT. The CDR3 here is CASSLNLAAYNEQFF. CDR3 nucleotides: TGTGCCAGCAGTTTAAACTTAGCGGCCTACAATGAGCAGTTCTTC.

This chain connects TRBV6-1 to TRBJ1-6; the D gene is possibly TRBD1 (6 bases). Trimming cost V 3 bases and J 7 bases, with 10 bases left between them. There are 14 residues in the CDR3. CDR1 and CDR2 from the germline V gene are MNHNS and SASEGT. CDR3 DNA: TGTGCCAGCAGTGAGAGGCAGGGGAATTCACCCCTCCACTTT. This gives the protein CASSERQGNSPLHF.

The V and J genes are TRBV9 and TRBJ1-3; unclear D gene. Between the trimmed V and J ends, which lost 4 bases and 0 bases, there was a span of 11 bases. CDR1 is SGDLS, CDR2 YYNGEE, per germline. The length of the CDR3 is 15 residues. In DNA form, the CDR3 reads TGTGCCAGCAGCCTTGAACAGCCCTCTGGAAACACCATATATTTT. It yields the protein CASSLEQPSGNTIYF.

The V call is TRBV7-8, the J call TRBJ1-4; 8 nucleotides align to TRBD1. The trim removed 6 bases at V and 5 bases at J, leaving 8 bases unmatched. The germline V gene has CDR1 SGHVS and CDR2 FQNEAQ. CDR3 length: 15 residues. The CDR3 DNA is TGTGCCAGCAGTCATAAGGGGGACAGGAATGAAAAACTGTTTTTT. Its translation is CASSHKGDRNEKLFF.

The CDR3: CASSLGGSSDTQYF. The CDR3 DNA follows: TGTGCCAGCAGCTTAGGCGGGTCTTCAGATACGCAGTATTTT. This chain connects TRBV7-6 to TRBJ2-3; tentatively, D is TRBD2 (5 bases). The CDR3 has 14 amino acids. Trimming stripped 1 base from V and 4 bases from J, with 9 bases between. Germline V gene lookup returns CDR1 SGHVS and CDR2 FNYEAQ.